Listed below are T cell receptor beta chains from one sample, sequenced in a study of cytomegalovirus exposure and HLA in healthy donors. Clones were read by immunoSEQ multiplex PCR, and TCRdb kept only the in-frame ones, dropping some. The repertoire consists of around 67,000 clones, with about three quarters occurring once and the leading ten covering around 7%. The sequenced material came from PBMCs. Every receptor here comes from a woman aged 25 to 45 in good health and CMV-seropositive. The CDR3 runs from the conserved cysteine through the conserved F or W. The D gene is left open where the match is weak. Size values are once, few and many counts, or a class for expanded clones, and some rows have none.

J | D | size | V | CDR3 | DNA
TRBJ2-3 | TRBD2 | NA | TRBV30 | CAWSVLAGTSSTDTQYF | TGTGCCTGGAGTGTGTTAGCGGGAACCTCTAGCACAGATACGCAGTATTTT
TRBJ2-2 | NA | NA | TRBV5-4 | CASSLDQDGGELFF | TGTGCCAGCAGCTTGGATCAGGATGGAGGGGAGCTGTTTTTT
TRBJ2-6 | NA | few | TRBV11-2 | CASSPPGDSGANVLTF | TGTGCCAGCAGCCCGCCGGGGGACTCTGGGGCCAACGTCCTGACTTTC
TRBJ1-5 | TRBD1 | once | TRBV5-1 | CASSLEGGPWQPQHF | TGCGCCAGCAGCTTGGAAGGGGGCCCATGGCAGCCCCAGCATTTT
TRBJ2-3 | TRBD2 | NA | TRBV5-4 | CASSLGEASGTDTQYF | TGTGCCAGCAGCTTGGGGGAGGCTAGCGGAACAGATACGCAGTATTTT
TRBJ1-2 | NA | NA | TRBV15 | CATSMRENYGYTF | TGTGCCACCAGCATGCGGGAAAACTATGGCTACACCTTC
TRBJ1-2 | TRBD1 | NA | TRBV6-6 | CASSRDRANTF | TGTGCCAGCAGTAGGGACAGGGCGAATACCTTC
TRBJ2-7 | NA | NA | TRBV11-3 | CASSIPPQRVLSYEQYF | TGTGCCAGCAGCATCCCCCCTCAGCGGGTACTCTCCTACGAGCAGTACTTC
TRBJ1-1 | NA | NA | TRBV30 | CAWSVRGGTEAFF | TGTGCCTGGAGTGTACGAGGTGGCACTGAAGCTTTCTTT
TRBJ1-1 | TRBD1 | NA | TRBV7-8 | CASSLGKGARGNTEAFF | TGTGCCAGCAGCTTAGGGAAGGGGGCGAGAGGGAACACTGAAGCTTTCTTT
TRBJ1-1 | TRBD1 | NA | TRBV30 | CAWSVRGTGGVGTEAFF | TGTGCCTGGAGTGTACGCGGGACAGGGGGGGTTGGCACTGAAGCTTTCTTT
TRBJ1-1 | TRBD1 | few | TRBV28 | CASISTGTGGLTGEAFF | TGTGCCAGCATTTCGACCGGGACAGGGGGCCTTACTGGTGAAGCTTTCTTT
TRBJ2-7 | NA | NA | TRBV4-3 | CASSQGLGNPIYEQYF | TGCGCCAGCAGCCAAGGGCTCGGGAACCCCATCTACGAGCAGTACTTC
TRBJ2-1 | NA | NA | TRBV11-2 | CASSLFPSSYNEQFF | TGTGCCAGCAGCTTATTCCCCAGCTCCTACAATGAGCAGTTCTTC
TRBJ1-5 | NA | few | TRBV6-1 | CASSDVAGIQPQHF | TGTGCCAGCAGTGACGTGGCAGGGATTCAGCCCCAGCATTTT
TRBJ2-7 | TRBD1 | NA | TRBV28 | CASSLSRGRNEQYF | TGTGCCAGCAGTTTAAGCAGGGGGCGTAACGAGCAGTACTTC
TRBJ2-1 | TRBD2 | NA | TRBV28 | CASTFSTSGKGEQFF | TGTGCCAGCACCTTCTCGACTAGCGGGAAAGGAGAGCAGTTCTTC
TRBJ2-3 | NA | NA | TRBV4-1 | CASSPESDTQYF | TGCGCCAGCAGCCCCGAGTCGGATACGCAGTATTTT
TRBJ2-7 | TRBD1 | NA | TRBV6-6 | CASAGQGGYEQYF | TGTGCCAGCGCGGGACAGGGAGGGTACGAGCAGTACTTC
TRBJ1-6 | NA | NA | TRBV6-5 | CASSYSSNRLHWALHF | TGTGCCAGCAGTTACTCGAGTAACAGGCTCCACTGGGCCCTCCACTTT
TRBJ1-4 | NA | NA | TRBV30 | CAWSVGQGREKLFF | TGTGCCTGGAGTGTAGGCCAGGGCCGGGAAAAACTGTTTTTT
TRBJ2-5 | NA | NA | TRBV30 | CAWGKGSTQYF | TGTGCCTGGGGAAAAGGGAGCACCCAGTACTTC
TRBJ2-1 | NA | NA | TRBV5-1 | CASSLAPGAYNEQFF | TGCGCCAGCAGCTTGGCCCCGGGAGCCTACAATGAGCAGTTCTTC
TRBJ2-2 | NA | NA | TRBV10-3 | CAISVEAGVNTGELFF | TGTGCCATCAGTGTTGAAGCAGGGGTGAACACCGGGGAGCTGTTTTTT
TRBJ2-1 | TRBD2 | NA | TRBV15 | CATKTSGSNEQFF | TGTGCCACCAAAACTAGCGGGAGCAATGAGCAGTTCTTC
TRBJ1-1 | NA | few | TRBV30 | CAWEQGGTEAFF | TGTGCCTGGGAACAGGGCGGCACTGAAGCTTTCTTT
TRBJ1-2 | NA | NA | TRBV5-5 | CASSLIPGHSNYGYTF | TGTGCCAGCAGCCTGATACCGGGACACTCTAACTATGGCTACACCTTC
TRBJ1-5 | TRBD1 | few | TRBV6-6 | CASRQRGQGSNQPQHF | TGTGCCAGCAGGCAACGGGGACAGGGTAGCAATCAGCCCCAGCATTTT
TRBJ1-1 | NA | NA | TRBV7-3 | CASSPDRFAEAFF | TGTGCCAGCAGCCCTGACAGGTTCGCTGAAGCTTTCTTT